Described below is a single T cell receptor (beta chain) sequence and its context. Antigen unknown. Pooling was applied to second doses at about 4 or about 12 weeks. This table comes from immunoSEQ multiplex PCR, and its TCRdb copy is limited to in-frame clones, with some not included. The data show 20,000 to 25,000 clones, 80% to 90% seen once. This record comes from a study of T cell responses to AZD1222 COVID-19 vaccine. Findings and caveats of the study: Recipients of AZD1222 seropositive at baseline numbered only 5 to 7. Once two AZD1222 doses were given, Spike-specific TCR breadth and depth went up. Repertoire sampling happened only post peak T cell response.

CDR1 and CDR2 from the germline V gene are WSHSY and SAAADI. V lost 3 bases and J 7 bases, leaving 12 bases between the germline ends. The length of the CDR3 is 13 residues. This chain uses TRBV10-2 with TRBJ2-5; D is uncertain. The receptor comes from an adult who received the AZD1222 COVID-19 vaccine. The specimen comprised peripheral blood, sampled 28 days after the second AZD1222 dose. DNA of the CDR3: TGCGCCAGCAGTGATTCCCGCAGAGGGACCCAGTACTTC. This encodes CASSDSRRGTQYF.